Listed below are T cell receptor beta chains from one sample, sequenced in a study of pediatric ulcerative colitis. Clones were read by immunoSEQ multiplex PCR, and TCRdb kept only the in-frame ones, dropping some. The data hold tens of thousands of clones, with 70% to 90% observed a single time. Material for sequencing was blood. These receptors were obtained from a girl aged 10-17 years with moderate ulcerative colitis. CDR3s include the opening cysteine and the closing phenylalanine or tryptophan. Size is stated for part of the rows, as once, few or many counts, or as a class when the clone is expanded.

v_call	clone_size	cdr3_length	j_call	cdr3_aa
TRBV5-6	NA	15	TRBJ1-2	CASSLVDRVYYGYTF
TRBV15	NA	13	TRBJ2-6	CASRSSGANVLTF
TRBV5-4	NA	11	TRBJ1-2	CASSSRDGYTF
TRBV30	few	15	TRBJ1-2	CAWSVHSAAVPGYTF
TRBV10-3	NA	15	TRBJ2-2	CAISGRGPNTGELFF
TRBV7-9	NA	15	TRBJ2-1	CASSLQGPLNNEQFF
TRBV18	few	13	TRBJ1-5	CASSGTENQPQHF
TRBV10-3	NA	16	TRBJ2-2	CAISESTGGNTGELFF
TRBV6-1	NA	12	TRBJ1-1	CASSHPGPSAFF
TRBV11-1	few	18	TRBJ2-2	CASSSTDGLAVNTGELFF
TRBV5-1	NA	14	TRBJ2-2	CASSLVGNNGELFF
TRBV19	NA	16	TRBJ1-1	CASSIPRTEMNTEAFF
TRBV10-3	NA	14	TRBJ2-7	CAIREGRFSYEQYF
TRBV5-1	few	18	TRBJ1-6	CASSLAGVGASYNSPLHF
TRBV11-2	NA	15	TRBJ2-7	CASSPRRNGIYEQYF
TRBV30	NA	12	TRBJ1-3	CAWSDSGNTIYF
TRBV14	NA	13	TRBJ2-7	CASSGDYPYEQYF
TRBV30	NA	13	TRBJ2-7	CAWTSTGYYEQYF
TRBV2	NA	14	TRBJ2-1	CASSEVRAWYEQFF
TRBV19	NA	13	TRBJ1-1	CASSKVGNTEAFF
TRBV13	NA	16	TRBJ2-7	CASSLAWGPGAHEQYF
TRBV9	NA	14	TRBJ1-1	CASSVEWRNTEAFF
TRBV7-9	NA	13	TRBJ1-1	CAYGKGANTEAFF
TRBV7-2	once	13	TRBJ1-1	CASSLKAYTEAFF
TRBV19	NA	17	TRBJ1-1	CASRFYSGTGMNTEAFF
TRBV19	NA	15	TRBJ2-7	CASRSGTASSYEQYF
TRBV6-1	NA	14	TRBJ2-7	CASMGDSRFHEQYF
TRBV7-6	NA	12	TRBJ2-7	CASSPRRDEQYF
TRBV7-2	NA	16	TRBJ1-5	CASSLGTGISNQPQHF
TRBV18	once	16	TRBJ2-6	CASSPGGGSGANVLTF
TRBV5-4	NA	16	TRBJ2-5	CASSSATAGGQETQYF
TRBV27	NA	13	TRBJ2-7	CASSPGPPYEQYF
TRBV6-5	NA	14	TRBJ1-2	CASTMSGQLYGYTF
TRBV28	NA	13	TRBJ2-1	CAGAGQHYNEQFF
TRBV5-6	NA	15	TRBJ2-1	CASSLWGRGFNEQFF
TRBV19	NA	14	TRBJ2-1	CASSWGESYNEQFF
TRBV7-9	few	15	TRBJ2-5	CASNRLAGDGETQYF
TRBV19	NA	13	TRBJ2-7	CASSLRGSYEQYF
TRBV7-2	NA	12	TRBJ2-7	CASSFTGSEQYF
TRBV7-2	NA	16	TRBJ2-7	CASSLSVGSISYEQYF
TRBV5-1	NA	14	TRBJ1-1	CASSFKGVNTEAFF
TRBV30	NA	16	TRBJ2-2	CAWSGLRRTFTGELFF
TRBV7-2	medium-sized	16	TRBJ2-7	CASSPRSVGRPYEQYF
TRBV19	NA	13	TRBJ1-1	CASSIRMNTEAFF